Listed below are T cell receptor beta chains from one sample, sequenced in a study of T cells in Graves' hyperthyroidism and ophthalmopathy. TCRdb processed the multiplex PCR reads anew with MiXCR; each CDR3 protein has one entry. The sample consists of about 360,000 distinct CDR3 sequences, approximately 13% of them appearing once. The sequenced sample was blood. These receptors all stem from a woman aged 18-29 years with Graves' hyperthyroidism. Each CDR3 is given with its conserved first and last residue. D genes are given only for firm matches. Some rows mark clone size as missing; the rest say once, few, many or name a class of expanded clone.

D gene	V gene	J gene	clone size	CDR3 DNA	CDR3 protein
NA	TRBV7-8	TRBJ2-2	few	TGTGCCAGCAGCTTAGGAAGAAAGGCGAACACCGGGGAGCTGTTTTTT	CASSLGRKANTGELFF
NA	TRBV27	TRBJ2-3	NA	TGTGCCAGCACCCCCCGAGGCGGTGGATGGGGCACAGATACGCAGTATTTT	CASTPRGGGWGTDTQYF
TRBD1	TRBV5-1	TRBJ2-1	many	TGCGCCAGCAGCCCGGGGACAGGGGGGAATGAGCAGTTCTTC	CASSPGTGGNEQFF
TRBD2	TRBV20-1	TRBJ2-7	NA	TGCAGTGCTAGTGGGACTAGCTCCTACGAGCAGTACTTC	CSASGTSSYEQYF
TRBD1	TRBV3-1	TRBJ1-1	many	TGTGCCAGCAGCAAACAGGGGGGGAGGACTGAAGCTTTCTTT	CASSKQGGRTEAFF
TRBD1	TRBV7-9	TRBJ2-5	many	TGTGCCAGCAGCTCCCCCTGGACAGGGGGACTTGAAGAGACCCAGTACTTC	CASSSPWTGGLEETQYF
NA	TRBV7-2	TRBJ2-1	many	TGTGCCAGCAGCTCCGAGGAGGGGGGTCACTCCTACAATGAGCAGTTCTTC	CASSSEEGGHSYNEQFF
NA	TRBV5-1	TRBJ2-1	NA	TGCGCCAGCAGCTTGGGAACCGGGACTCTAATCGGCTCCCACAATGAGCAGTTCTTC	CASSLGTGTLIGSHNEQFF
NA	TRBV29-1	TRBJ1-1	few	TGCAGCGTTGGGGGTTACACGAACACTGAAGCTTTCTTT	CSVGGYTNTEAFF
TRBD2	TRBV6-2/TRBV6-3	TRBJ2-3	many	TGTGCCAGCAGTTACCGCCTCAGACTAGCGGGAGGCAGATTAGCTAGCACAGATACGCAGTATTTT	CASSYRLRLAGGRLASTDTQYF
TRBD2	TRBV6-2/TRBV6-3	TRBJ2-2	many	TGTGCCAGCCTTATAGCGGGGGACGGCGGGGAGCTGTTTTTT	CASLIAGDGGELFF
NA	TRBV19	TRBJ2-2	NA	TGTGCCAGTAGTATAGATCTGACTGTAGGCCCCGGGGAGCTGTTTTTT	CASSIDLTVGPGELFF
TRBD1	TRBV18	TRBJ2-1	few	TGTGCCAGCTCAAGATCCCAGGGGGCGAGTCGCTACAATGAGCAGTTCTTC	CASSRSQGASRYNEQFF
NA	TRBV14	TRBJ1-2	few	TGTGCCAGCAGCCAAGGGAGGGGGGTCTCTGGCTACACCTTC	CASSQGRGVSGYTF
NA	TRBV20-1	TRBJ2-1	many	TGCAGTGCTAGTTCTGGCGTGGCCTACAATGAGCAGTTCTTC	CSASSGVAYNEQFF
TRBD1	TRBV20-1	TRBJ2-7	NA	TGCAGTGCTAGTCCCGGGACAGGGTCCTACGAGCAGTACTTC	CSASPGTGSYEQYF
TRBD2	TRBV20-1	TRBJ2-1	many	TGCAGTGCAAGAACTAGCGGGAGGGCCCACAATGAGCAGTTCTTC	CSARTSGRAHNEQFF
NA	TRBV2	TRBJ1-1	many	TGTGCCAGCAGTCACCATCTCAGGAAGAACACTGAAGCTTTCTTT	CASSHHLRKNTEAFF
NA	TRBV5-6	TRBJ1-2	NA	TGTGCCAGCAGCTCCGGGCCCATGCCTAACTATGGCTACACCTTC	CASSSGPMPNYGYTF
NA	TRBV7-9	TRBJ2-7	NA	TGTGCCAGCAGCCCTAGTATCGCGGGGACCTTCTACGAGCAGTACTTC	CASSPSIAGTFYEQYF
NA	TRBV30	TRBJ1-2	many	TGTGCCTGGCATAATGGCGGGGGTTCTTACACCTTC	CAWHNGGGSYTF
NA	TRBV20-1	TRBJ2-1	NA	TGCAGTCTCAGAGGCATACTTTCCTACAATGAGCAGTTCTTC	CSLRGILSYNEQFF
NA	TRBV14	TRBJ1-2	NA	TGTGCCAGCAGCCCAAGTACCGAACTAAGCCTAAACTATGGCTACACCTTC	CASSPSTELSLNYGYTF
NA	TRBV20-1	TRBJ2-7	NA	TGCAGTGCTAGAGGCCACGCCGGCATCCAAGAGCAGTACTTC	CSARGHAGIQEQYF
NA	TRBV2	TRBJ1-5	many	TGTGCCAGCTCGTCGGGGGCAGGGCCTCAGCCCCAGCATTTT	CASSSGAGPQPQHF
TRBD1	TRBV7-9	TRBJ1-2	few	TGTGCCAGCAGCCGTCCCGGGACAGGCTCGCATGGCTACACCTTC	CASSRPGTGSHGYTF
NA	TRBV15	TRBJ2-1	few	TGTGCCACCAGCAGAGATCCCGGGGATGAGCAGTTCTTC	CATSRDPGDEQFF
TRBD1	TRBV29-1	TRBJ2-6	few	TGCAGCGTTGGACAGGGGTGGGCTGGGGCCAACGTCCTGACTTTC	CSVGQGWAGANVLTF
TRBD2	TRBV20-1	TRBJ2-7	many	TGCAGTGCACCTAGGACTAGCGGGAGAGGCGAGCAGTACTTC	CSAPRTSGRGEQYF
NA	TRBV28	TRBJ2-7	many	TGTGCCAGCAGTTTCAGTAAGGGCTCCTACGAGCAGTACTTC	CASSFSKGSYEQYF
NA	TRBV20-1	TRBJ2-3	many	TGCAGTGTCCCAGCTGGGTTGACAGTTTACACAGATACGCAGTATTTT	CSVPAGLTVYTDTQYF
TRBD1	TRBV6-5	TRBJ2-4	few	TGTGCCAGCAGTTACTCTTCAGGGGGAGACATTCAGTACTTC	CASSYSSGGDIQYF
NA	TRBV28	TRBJ1-4	NA	TGTGCCAGCAGGCGGTCAGTTAATGAAAAACTGTTTTTT	CASRRSVNEKLFF
NA	TRBV9	TRBJ2-2	many	TGTGCCAGCAGCCCCTATGACGGGGAGCTGTTTTTT	CASSPYDGELFF
NA	TRBV7-2	TRBJ2-3	many	TGTGCCAGCAGCTCCTACTCCGGCTCAGATACGCAGTATTTT	CASSSYSGSDTQYF
NA	TRBV7-2	TRBJ1-1	NA	TGTGCCAGCAGCTTAAAGGGTGAGGAAGCTTTCTTT	CASSLKGEEAFF
NA	TRBV12-3/TRBV12-4	TRBJ2-4	many	TGTGCCAGCAGTTACTCACACTTAGCCAAAAACATTCAGTACTTC	CASSYSHLAKNIQYF
NA	TRBV29-1	TRBJ2-7	many	TGCAGCGTTGGTCAGGGACGCGACGAGCAGTACTTC	CSVGQGRDEQYF
NA	TRBV2	TRBJ2-3	many	TGTGCCAGCAGTGCGGGGATCATTAGAGATACGCAGTATTTT	CASSAGIIRDTQYF
NA	TRBV12-3/TRBV12-4	TRBJ2-7	many	TGTGCCAGCAGTTTAATGTCTGCTATTACCTACGAGCAGTACTTC	CASSLMSAITYEQYF
NA	TRBV9	TRBJ2-3	many	TGTGCCAGCAGCGTCTCTAGCACAGATACGCAGTATTTT	CASSVSSTDTQYF
TRBD2	TRBV12-3/TRBV12-4	TRBJ2-5	few	TGTGCCAGCAGTTTAACTAGCGGGGCAGGGAGAGAGACCCAGTACTTC	CASSLTSGAGRETQYF
TRBD1	TRBV15	TRBJ1-3	once	TGTGCCACCAGCAGAGCCTCCGGGACAGGGGGAGGAAACACCATATATTTT	CATSRASGTGGGNTIYF